Included here is one TCR beta chain sequence, with context. Its antigen is still unknown. Preparing the TCRbeta library involved the use of unique molecular identifiers. TCRdb reprocessed the PCR reads with MiXCR, giving one entry per CDR3 protein. The top ten clones hold about a third of a sample with 500,000 to 600,000 distinct CDR3 sequences, roughly a quarter of them seen once. V lost 4 bases to trimming and J lost 5 bases; unmatched junction nucleotides: 7. The CDR3 contains 16 residues. The data were taken from a study of T-cell reconstitution after alpha-beta-depleted transplantation in children. Study results and caveats: Reportedly, only several hundred clones from non-depleted graft cells drove alpha-beta T-cell counts at about two months. One year post-transplant, T-cell counts and diversity were largely derived from T cells produced anew. Recipient T cells and thymic progenitors that survived were the source of the high TCRbeta diversity seen at day 60 in some patients.

The V and J genes are TRBV12-3 or TRBV12-4 and TRBJ2-3; the match to TRBD2 covers 12 bases. The sample here was PBMCs, taken before TCRalphabeta/CD19-depleted stem cell transplant. This clonotype was sampled from a boy under three years old with Wiskott-Aldrich syndrome, due to receive a stem cell transplant. In DNA, the CDR3 is TGTGCCAGCAGTTCTCTAGCGGGACTAGCGGGAGATACGCAGTATTTT. It codes for CASSSLAGLAGDTQYF.